This TCR beta chain was retrieved from a study of technical replicates of blood from several donors. Germline V gene sequence: CDR1 SSHAT, CDR2 FNYEAQ (reference sequence). The CDR3 spans 16 residues. Remarks on this clone: One end of the junction fails to match germline, which may point to a read error.

Sequencing was performed with immunoSEQ multiplex PCR; in TCRdb, only in-frame clones are kept and a portion is missing. The table records about 84,000 clones, around 93% of them present only once. The sample was T cells isolated from PBMCs. The origin of this receptor is a human donor in good health. The chain is built from TRBV7-7 and TRBJ2-3, with 11 positions matching TRBD1. The DNA for the CDR3 is TGTGCTAGCAGCCCCGGACAGGGGGCGAGCACAGATACGCAGTATTTT. Translating gives CASSPGQGASTDTQYF.